The TCR beta chain under discussion was sequenced for a study of blood T cell repertoires in COVID-19. Turning to the study itself: There were acute and convalescent COVID-19 samples, and they came from the United States, Italy and Spain. PBMCs, B-cell-depleted T cells, or T cells provided the cDNA or gDNA that made up the material.

The CDR3 spans 13 residues. Trimming left V 2 bases short and J 10 bases short, with 15 bases between. The germline gives CDR1 SGHDT, CDR2 YYEEEE. This clone was recorded once. How the authors handled the data: It was from reference gene primer amplification that nucleated cell counts were estimated. Repertoires were generated with immunoSEQ multiplex PCR, while TCRdb's copy carries only in-frame clones and drops some. That table furnishes V, J and clone size, whereas the DNA furnished D and trimming. The data show some 130,000 clones, around 80% seen once. The source material was peripheral blood. This TCR came from a man in his sixties or seventies with acute or convalescent COVID-19. The V call is TRBV5-6, the J call TRBJ1-2; weak D call: TRBD1 (6 bases). CDR3 residues: CASSLPGVGSYTF. The CDR3 nucleotides read TGTGCCAGCAGCTTACCAGGGGTGGGCTCCTACACCTTC.